The next 19 T cell receptor beta chains were all read from a single sample in a study of post-analysis software for immune sequencing data. Unique molecular identifiers had been added to the TCR beta cDNA libraries. TCRdb reprocessed the PCR reads with MiXCR, giving one entry per CDR3 protein. The table includes 650,000 to 850,000 distinct CDR3 sequences, 40% to 55% detected once. Findings and caveats of the study: Five or six TRBV segments, TRBV5-6, TRBV5-1 and TRBV20-1 among them, were found more frequent in patients than controls.

These TCRs' antigens remain unknown. The sample taken for sequencing was blood. These receptor sequences come from a girl aged 5 to 17 with multiple sclerosis.

This clonotype was counted between two and nine times. The chain joins TRBV12-3 or TRBV12-4 to TRBJ1-2, with D perhaps matching TRBD1 (6 bases). Trimming took 3 bases from V and 7 from J, leaving 18 bases between them. The length of the CDR3 is 15 residues. The CDR3 region has the DNA TGTGCCAGCAGTTTTTTGGACAGTTCCATGGGTGGCTACACCTTC. It yields the protein CASSFLDSSMGGYTF.

Only a few counts were recorded for this clonotype. This chain links TRBV27 with TRBJ2-5; D ambiguous. Per the germline V gene, CDR1 is MNHEY and CDR2 is SMNVEV (reference sequence). The CDR3 length is 13 residues. Deletions cut 5 bases from V and 3 bases from J, with 10 bases between. As DNA, the CDR3 is TGTGCCAGCAGTGGTACAGCGAAAGAGACCCAGTACTTC. It encodes CASSGTAKETQYF.

The chain combines TRBV15 with TRBJ2-7, with TRBD2 as a possible D gene (5 bases). V gave up 1 base and J gave up 2 bases, with 15 bases separating them. This CDR3 comprises 16 residues. Germline V gene lookup returns CDR1 LNHNV and CDR2 YYDKDF (reference sequence). As DNA, the CDR3 is TGTGCCACCAGCAGAGCGGGGTTAGCTTCGACCTACGAGCAGTACTTC. It translates to CATSRAGLASTYEQYF.

The chain combines TRBV15 with TRBJ1-2; TRBD1 is a possible D gene (5 bases). V dropped 0 bases and J dropped 7 bases, with 15 bases sitting between them. Germline V gene lookup returns CDR1 LNHNV and CDR2 YYDKDF (reference sequence). The length of the CDR3 is 15 residues. The CDR3 DNA reads as TGTGCCACCAGCAGAGAGCCGGGACTAGTCTCTGGCTACACCTTC. It encodes CATSREPGLVSGYTF.

The gene calls are TRBV29-1 and TRBJ2-1; 13 bases line up with TRBD2. CDR3 size: 13 residues. Germline V CDR1 and CDR2: SQVTM, ANQGSEA. The trim removed 7 bases at V and 7 bases at J, leaving 4 bases unmatched. The CDR3 DNA sequence: TGCAGCGCTACGGGACTAGCGGGAAATGAGCAGTTCTTC. Its translation: CSATGLAGNEQFF.

In its sample, this clonotype was seen many times. The V gene is TRBV29-1, the J gene TRBJ1-2, with D unresolved. CDR3 size: 12 residues. CDR1 and CDR2 (germline): SQVTM, ANQGSEA. V lost 4 bases to trimming and J lost 1 base, with 7 bases between them. The DNA of the CDR3 is TGCAGCGTTGTGGGCAGTAACTATGGCTACACCTTC. Translated, it gives CSVVGSNYGYTF.

The chain recombines TRBV20-1 with TRBJ2-7, with 9 bases fitting TRBD2. With V trimmed by 4 bases and J by 2 bases, 6 bases remained unmatched. Germline CDR1 reads DFQATT; CDR2 reads SNEGSKA (reference sequence). The CDR3 has 14 amino acids. In DNA, the CDR3 is TGCAGTGCTACACCAGCGGGGGGCACCTACGAGCAGTACTTC. Translating gives CSATPAGGTYEQYF.

This clonotype was observed a handful of times. V and J are TRBV29-1 and TRBJ1-2; D may be TRBD1 (5 bases). CDR3 length: 14 residues. V was shortened by 7 bases and J by 5 bases, with 20 bases between the two germline ends. Germline CDR1 is SQVTM and CDR2 is ANQGSEA. CDR3 nucleotide sequence: TGCAGCGGGGGAGCAGTCACAGGCACTTATGGCTACACCTTC. It is translated as CSGGAVTGTYGYTF.

This clonotype was seen a few times. The chain carries TRBV7-9 and TRBJ2-5; 10 bases match TRBD1. The length of the CDR3 is 16 residues. The J segment lost 5 bases and the V segment lost 4 bases, leaving 10 bases of the junction unmatched. The germline V gene has CDR1 SEHNR and CDR2 FQNEAQ (reference sequence). The CDR3 protein is CASSWDRGLGDETQYF. The CDR3 nucleotides are TGTGCCAGCAGCTGGGACAGGGGACTAGGTGACGAGACCCAGTACTTC.

This chain uses TRBV9 with TRBJ2-3; tentatively, D is TRBD1 (5 bases). Germline V CDR1 and CDR2: SGDLS, YYNGEE. This CDR3 spans 16 amino acids. Trimming shortened V by 3 bases and J by 3 bases, and 17 bases separated the two germline ends. CDR3 nucleotide sequence: TGTGCCAGCAGCGGATTAGCCCCGAGGACAACAGATACGCAGTATTTT. Protein product: CASSGLAPRTTDTQYF.

A few counts support this clonotype. The rearrangement links TRBV7-3 to TRBJ2-5, with 11 positions matching TRBD2. The CDR3 runs to 14 residues. V lost 1 base and J lost 5; bases outside the gene matches: 0. Germline CDR1 reads SGHTA; CDR2 reads FQGTGA. The CDR3 loop reads CASSLIAGGETQYF. For the CDR3, the DNA is TGTGCCAGCAGCTTAATAGCGGGAGGGGAGACCCAGTACTTC.

The J gene is TRBJ2-1, the V gene TRBV12-3 or TRBV12-4; TRBD1 might be the D (6 bases). The V end was cut by 5 bases, the J end by 8 bases, with 16 bases between. This CDR3 has 14 residues. This CDR3 reads CASSIPGQPDEQFF. The CDR3, as DNA: TGTGCCAGCAGTATCCCGGGACAACCGGATGAGCAGTTCTTC.

The chain carries TRBV7-3 and TRBJ2-4; no firm D call. Germline CDR1 and CDR2: SGHTA and FQGTGA. This CDR3 has 15 amino acids. The germline V and J ends were trimmed by 6 bases and 0 bases, with 12 bases remaining between them. The CDR3 region is CASRARRVAKNIQYF. CDR3 bases: TGTGCCAGCAGGGCCAGACGCGTAGCCAAAAACATTCAGTACTTC.

This chain links TRBV6-6 with TRBJ2-7; perhaps TRBD1 as D (6 bases). The CDR3 extends over 15 amino acids. Germline CDR1 reads MNHNY; CDR2 reads SVGAGI (reference sequence). Trimming took 2 bases from V and 6 from J, leaving 17 bases between them. As DNA, the CDR3 is TGTGCCAGCAGTTACGGGCGGCAGGGGAGTATCGAGCAGTACTTC. Translating gives CASSYGRQGSIEQYF.

The rearrangement joins TRBV7-9 to TRBJ2-5; D gene uncertain. This CDR3 region has 15 residues. CDR1 SEHNR and CDR2 FQNEAQ come from the germline V gene (reference sequence). The V gene lost 2 bases and the J gene lost 1 base, with 11 bases spanning the gap. The chain's CDR3 is CASSLTSAVQETQYF. Here the CDR3 DNA reads TGTGCCAGCAGCTTAACGTCGGCAGTCCAAGAGACCCAGTACTTC.

Comment on this clonotype: A much bigger clone sits one base away, suggesting this may be a read error. The genes are TRBV28 and TRBJ2-7; D might be TRBD1 or TRBD2, each matching 7 bases. CDR3 length: 16 residues. V gave up 10 bases and J gave up 4 bases, with 26 bases separating them. The V gene's germline CDR1 is MDHEN and CDR2 SYDVKM. The CDR3 region has the DNA TGTGCCACCCTACGACAGGGAGGGTGCATAGCGTACGAGCAGTACTTC. Its protein is CATLRQGGCIAYEQYF.

This clonotype was found a few times. This rearrangement joins TRBV11-2 to TRBJ2-5; no clear D. Germline CDR1 SGHAT, CDR2 FQNNGV. The CDR3 totals 13 residues. V was cut by 4 bases and J by 5 bases, with 11 bases left in between. CDR3 sequence (DNA): TGTGCCAGCAGCTCTCTAAAAAGGGAGACCCAGTACTTC. Its translation is CASSSLKRETQYF.

J is TRBJ1-1 and V is TRBV29-1; no clear D. Trimming took off 6 bases at V and 11 bases at J, with 7 bases between the two ends. The CDR3 totals 8 residues. Germline V gene data show CDR1 as SQVTM and CDR2 as ANQGSEA. The CDR3 is CSVGSAFF. The CDR3 DNA sequence: TGCAGCGTGGGTAGTGCTTTCTTT. Drawing the rest from reference TRBV29-1 and TRBJ1-1, the complete variable domain is SAVISQKPSRDICQRGTSLTIQCQVDSQVTMMFWYRQQPGQSLTLIATANQGSEATYESGFVIDKFPISRPNLTFSTLTVSNMSPEDSSIYLCSVGSAFFGQGTRLTVV.

Of note for this clonotype: A much bigger clone sits one base away, suggesting this may be a read error. The chain is built from TRBV27 and TRBJ2-7, with a possible D match to TRBD1 (6 bases). The CDR3 covers 13 residues. From germline, CDR1 is MNHEY and CDR2 SMNVEV (reference sequence). CDR3 amino acids: CASSLGAPYKQYF. DNA of the CDR3: TGTGCCAGCAGCCTGGGGGCACCCTACAAGCAGTACTTC.